These 13 T cell receptor beta chains were all obtained from the same sample, sequenced in a study of blood T cell repertoires in COVID-19. Sequencing used immunoSEQ multiplex PCR; TCRdb keeps in-frame clones, though not all of them. The sample has 310,000 or so clones, over 75% seen once. Sequencing input: PBMCs or T cells enriched from blood (not recorded which). These TCRs come from a woman aged 40 to 50 who had recovered from COVID-19.

The CDR3 nucleotides are TGTGCCAGCAGCTTGGGACTAGCGGGAGGGCATGAGCAGTTCTTC. Translated, it gives CASSLGLAGGHEQFF. J is TRBJ2-1 and V is TRBV7-9; the match to TRBD2 covers 16 bases. From germline, CDR1 is SEHNR and CDR2 FQNEAQ (reference sequence). The CDR3 sequence is 15 residues long. V trimming: 3 bases; J trimming: 8 bases; junction bases outside the gene matches: 1.

The chain is built from TRBV15 and TRBJ2-7; 7 bases are a match to TRBD1. After removal of 3 bases from V and 2 bases from J, the junction contained 7 bases not matched to a gene. There are 15 residues in the CDR3. Per the germline V gene, CDR1 is LNHNV and CDR2 is YYDKDF (reference sequence). This CDR3 reads CATSSTYRGPYEQYF. The CDR3 nucleotides read TGTGCCACCAGCAGTACGTACAGGGGCCCCTACGAGCAGTACTTC.

This clone was seen a handful of times. CDR3 DNA: TGTGCCAGCAGCCCGTCCAGGGTAATAAGTAGCTCCTACAATGAGCAGTTCTTC. This sequence encodes CASSPSRVISSSYNEQFF. The chain carries TRBV9 and TRBJ2-1; possible D gene TRBD1, 5 bases. There are 18 residues in the CDR3. Germline values: CDR1 SGDLS, CDR2 YYNGEE. V was shortened by 4 bases and J by 0 bases, with 20 bases between the two germline ends.

The genes are TRBV7-2 and TRBJ2-3; 7 bases line up with TRBD2. V lost 0 bases to trimming and J lost 3 bases; unmatched junction nucleotides: 3. The CDR3 contains 15 residues. Germline V gene lookup returns CDR1 SGHTA and CDR2 FQGNSA. CDR3 protein: CASSLAGTTTDTQYF. Here the CDR3 DNA reads TGTGCCAGCAGCTTAGCAGGGACTACTACAGATACGCAGTATTTT. The variable domain in full, completed from reference TRBV7-2 and TRBJ2-3, reads GAGVSQSPSNKVTEKGKDVELRCDPISGHTALYWYRQSLGQGLEFLIYFQGNSAPDKSGLPSDRFSAERTGGSVSTLTIQRTQQEDSAVYLCASSLAGTTTDTQYFGPGTRLTVL.

In its sample, this clone was seen once. The V and J genes are TRBV6-2 or TRBV6-3 and TRBJ2-2, with D uncertain. The CDR3 has 16 amino acids. Trimming took off 0 bases at V and 7 bases at J, with 15 bases between the two ends. Germline CDR1 reads MNHEY; CDR2 reads SVGEGT. This CDR3 reads CASSYSAPGSGGELFF. In DNA, the CDR3 is TGTGCCAGCAGTTACTCGGCCCCCGGCTCGGGCGGGGAGCTGTTTTTT.

V is TRBV5-1 and J is TRBJ2-2; D remains unclear. This CDR3 comprises 14 residues. CDR1 SGHRS and CDR2 YFSETQ come from the germline V gene. V lost 4 bases to trimming and J lost 1 base, with 8 bases between them. CDR3 region: CASSRPGNTGELFF. The CDR3 DNA reads as TGCGCCAGCAGCCGTCCGGGGAACACCGGGGAGCTGTTTTTT.

The chain combines TRBV11-2 with TRBJ2-2; tentative D call: TRBD1 (6 bases). The CDR3 sequence is 15 residues long. Between the trimmed V and J ends, which lost 6 bases and 3 bases, there was a span of 14 bases. The germline gives CDR1 SGHAT, CDR2 FQNNGV. The CDR3 region is CASSLRQGYTGELFF. In DNA form, the CDR3 reads TGTGCCAGCAGTCTGCGGCAGGGGTACACCGGGGAGCTGTTTTTT.

The chain is built from TRBV11-2 and TRBJ2-7; 7 nucleotides align to TRBD1. The CDR3 loop spans 14 amino acids. V dropped 5 bases and J dropped 5; count of bases not matched to a gene: 9. Germline lookup yields CDR1 SGHAT and CDR2 FQNNGV. The CDR3 nucleotides are TGTGCCAGCAGCCCGACGACAGGGCTCCACGAGCAGTACTTC. Amino acids: CASSPTTGLHEQYF.

The chain recombines TRBV28 with TRBJ2-7, with D perhaps TRBD1 (5 bases). V lost 5 bases to trimming and J lost 5 bases, with 22 bases between them. Germline V CDR1 and CDR2: MDHEN, SYDVKM. This CDR3 has 16 amino acids. The CDR3 is CASSGAKDTLWNEQYF. CDR3 coding DNA: TGTGCCAGCAGTGGAGCGAAGGACACCCTTTGGAACGAGCAGTACTTC.

This clone occurred a few times. The chain joins TRBV5-1 to TRBJ2-1; 9 positions match TRBD1. This CDR3 has 15 amino acids. Trimming cost V 4 bases and J 7 bases; bases outside gene matches: 9. Germline CDR1 and CDR2: SGHRS and YFSETQ. The CDR3 loop is CASSRPGQGINEQFF. The CDR3 DNA reads as TGCGCCAGCAGCCGACCGGGACAGGGAATAAATGAGCAGTTCTTC. Full variable domain (rest looked up from reference TRBV5-1 and TRBJ2-1): KAGVTQTPRYLIKTRGQQVTLSCSPISGHRSVSWYQQTPGQGLQFLFEYFSETQRNKGNFPGRFSGRQFSNSRSEMNVSTLELGDSALYLCASSRPGQGINEQFFGPGTRLTVL.

The chain carries TRBV10-1 and TRBJ2-7; 12 nucleotides match TRBD1. The germline V gene encodes CDR1 WNHNN and CDR2 SYGVQD (reference sequence). This CDR3 region has 16 residues. V was pared by 6 bases and J by 4 bases, with 10 bases of the junction left unmatched. The CDR3 loop is CASREPGQGANYEQYF. CDR3 sequence (DNA): TGCGCCAGCAGGGAACCGGGACAGGGGGCGAATTACGAGCAGTACTTC.

This clone was observed once. V is TRBV7-2 and J is TRBJ2-5; tentative D call: TRBD2 (7 bases). The V gene lost 2 bases and the J gene lost 4 bases, with 11 bases spanning the gap. The CDR3 loop spans 14 amino acids. The V gene's germline CDR1 is SGHTA and CDR2 FQGNSA. DNA for the CDR3: TGTGCCAGCAGCTTATTGGGGGGGGCAGAGACCCAGTACTTC. It encodes CASSLLGGAETQYF.

In DNA, the CDR3 is TGCGCCAGCAGCCAAGGAATAACACATAACAATGAGCAGTTCTTC. This gives the protein CASSQGITHNNEQFF. The rearrangement uses TRBV4-1 and TRBJ2-1; D is unresolved. Germline V gives CDR1 MGHRA, CDR2 YSYEKL. V shed 1 base and J shed 5 bases, with 12 bases lying between them. The CDR3 has 15 residues.